Sequencing of this TCR beta chain was carried out in a study of blood T cell repertoires in COVID-19. About the research overall: The United States, Italy and Spain supplied acute and convalescent COVID-19 samples.

The CDR3 extends over 16 amino acids. The V and J ends lost 3 bases and 0 bases, in that order; junction bases with no gene match: 3. Germline loops: CDR1 LNHNV, CDR2 YYDKDF (reference sequence). As originally analysed: It was from reference gene primer amplification that nucleated cell counts were estimated. The protocol was immunoSEQ multiplex PCR, while the TCRdb copy is restricted to in-frame clones and leaves out a portion. V, J and clone size derive from that table, while D and trimming were established from the DNA sequence. The sample holds around 220,000 clones, 70% to 90% seen once. This clonotype originated in a woman aged 40 to 55 who had recovered from COVID-19. The chain is built from TRBV15 and TRBJ2-2, with TRBD2 identical over 8 bases. Input material: peripheral blood. CDR3: CATSSPTSANTGELFF. The CDR3 nucleotides read TGTGCCACCAGCAGCCCGACTAGCGCGAACACCGGGGAGCTGTTTTTT.